A selection of T cell receptor beta chains follows, all from one sample in a study of T cell responses to AZD1222 COVID-19 vaccine. Here immunoSEQ multiplex PCR was the method, and the copy in TCRdb shows in-frame clones only, minus some. The data show around 99,000 clones, approximately 85% seen once. The specimen was peripheral blood, collected on day 0 of MenACWY control vaccination. Receptors were obtained from an adult in good health. Both conserved end residues are part of each CDR3. Each record gives: CDR3 length, V gene, D gene, clone size, J gene, CDR3 DNA, CDR3 protein. The D gene is left open where the match is weak. Part of the rows lack a size; the others show once, few, many or a class for expanded clones.

len: 12
v_gene: TRBV24-1
d_gene: .
abundance: .
j_gene: TRBJ1-5
CDR3nt: TGTGCCACCAGGGACTCCTCTGGGCCCCAGCATTTT
CDR3aa: CATRDSSGPQHF

len: 15
v_gene: TRBV15
d_gene: .
abundance: .
j_gene: TRBJ1-1
CDR3nt: TGTGCCACCAGCAGAGATCTGAGAGACCTCGCTGAAGCTTTCTTT
CDR3aa: CATSRDLRDLAEAFF

len: 14
v_gene: TRBV7-7
d_gene: .
abundance: .
j_gene: TRBJ2-7
CDR3nt: TGTGCTAGCAGCTTAGGGCAGGGGAACTACGAGCAGTACTTC
CDR3aa: CASSLGQGNYEQYF

len: 13
v_gene: TRBV28
d_gene: .
abundance: .
j_gene: TRBJ1-2
CDR3nt: TGTGCCAGCACCTCCCTCCGTCGTGAAGGCTACACCTTC
CDR3aa: CASTSLRREGYTF

len: 13
v_gene: TRBV2
d_gene: .
abundance: .
j_gene: TRBJ2-1
CDR3nt: TGTGCCAGCAGGTACGGACAAAACAATGAGCAGTTCTTC
CDR3aa: CASRYGQNNEQFF

len: 13
v_gene: TRBV30
d_gene: .
abundance: .
j_gene: TRBJ2-2
CDR3nt: TGTGCCTGGGGGGACGGGAACACCGGGGAGCTGTTTTTT
CDR3aa: CAWGDGNTGELFF

len: 14
v_gene: TRBV28
d_gene: TRBD1
abundance: once
j_gene: TRBJ2-5
CDR3nt: TGTGCCAGCAGCCCAGACAGGGGCGGAGAGACCCAGTACTTC
CDR3aa: CASSPDRGGETQYF

len: 15
v_gene: TRBV6-5
d_gene: .
abundance: .
j_gene: TRBJ1-1
CDR3nt: TGTGCCAGCAGTTCCCCCGCCCGGGGATCCACTGAAGCTTTCTTT
CDR3aa: CASSSPARGSTEAFF

len: 14
v_gene: TRBV4-3
d_gene: .
abundance: .
j_gene: TRBJ1-5
CDR3nt: TGCGCCAGCAGCCAGGATTATAGCAATCAGCCCCAGCATTTT
CDR3aa: CASSQDYSNQPQHF

len: 16
v_gene: TRBV6-5
d_gene: TRBD1
abundance: .
j_gene: TRBJ1-6
CDR3nt: TGTGCCAGCAGTTACCTCGGGACAGGGGGCATTTCACCCCTCCACTTT
CDR3aa: CASSYLGTGGISPLHF

len: 15
v_gene: TRBV7-6
d_gene: .
abundance: .
j_gene: TRBJ2-5
CDR3nt: TGTGCCAGCAGCTTAGAGGGAGCACCACAAGAGACCCAGTACTTC
CDR3aa: CASSLEGAPQETQYF

len: 13
v_gene: TRBV6-5
d_gene: .
abundance: .
j_gene: TRBJ2-4
CDR3nt: TGTGCCAGCAAGACCCAGGGGGGAAACATTCAGTACTTC
CDR3aa: CASKTQGGNIQYF

len: 15
v_gene: TRBV18
d_gene: .
abundance: once
j_gene: TRBJ2-1
CDR3nt: TGTGCCAGCTCACCAAGCGCCAGCTCCTACAATGAGCAGTTCTTC
CDR3aa: CASSPSASSYNEQFF

len: 13
v_gene: TRBV30
d_gene: TRBD1
abundance: .
j_gene: TRBJ1-1
CDR3nt: TGTGCCTGGAGTGTTACGACAGGGACTGAAGCTTTCTTT
CDR3aa: CAWSVTTGTEAFF

len: 15
v_gene: TRBV4-2
d_gene: .
abundance: few
j_gene: TRBJ1-6
CDR3nt: TGTGCCAGCAGCCAAGGGCCAGAGAATAATTCACCCCTCCACTTT
CDR3aa: CASSQGPENNSPLHF

len: 14
v_gene: TRBV18
d_gene: TRBD1
abundance: .
j_gene: TRBJ2-7
CDR3nt: TGTGCCAGCGTCGATGGGACAGGGGACTACGAGCAGTACTTC
CDR3aa: CASVDGTGDYEQYF

len: 18
v_gene: TRBV24-1
d_gene: TRBD2
abundance: .
j_gene: TRBJ2-5
CDR3nt: TGTGCCACCAGTGCCGGACTAGCGGGGGGGCCGACGGGAGAGACCCAGTACTTC
CDR3aa: CATSAGLAGGPTGETQYF

len: 15
v_gene: TRBV7-9
d_gene: .
abundance: .
j_gene: TRBJ1-2
CDR3nt: TGTGCCAGCAGCCCTACAACACAGTTGACCTATGGCTACACCTTC
CDR3aa: CASSPTTQLTYGYTF

len: 15
v_gene: TRBV4-1
d_gene: TRBD1
abundance: .
j_gene: TRBJ2-6
CDR3nt: TGCGCCAGCAGCCCCAGGGGGCTCGGGGCCAACGTCCTGACTTTC
CDR3aa: CASSPRGLGANVLTF

len: 14
v_gene: TRBV3-1/TRBV3-2
d_gene: .
abundance: .
j_gene: TRBJ2-7
CDR3nt: TGTGCCAGCAGCCGCTCCGGACTTGACTACGAGCAGTACTTC
CDR3aa: CASSRSGLDYEQYF

len: 14
v_gene: TRBV28
d_gene: .
abundance: .
j_gene: TRBJ1-2
CDR3nt: TGTGCCAGCAGTCCCCCGCATAGGAACTATGGCTACACCTTC
CDR3aa: CASSPPHRNYGYTF

len: 13
v_gene: TRBV29-1
d_gene: .
abundance: .
j_gene: TRBJ1-6
CDR3nt: TGCAGCGTGAAGCAGGGGATAGATTCACCCCTCCACTTT
CDR3aa: CSVKQGIDSPLHF

len: 14
v_gene: TRBV6-5
d_gene: TRBD2
abundance: .
j_gene: TRBJ2-7
CDR3nt: TGTGCCAGCAGAGGTCGAGCGGGAAAGTACGAGCAGTACTTC
CDR3aa: CASRGRAGKYEQYF

len: 13
v_gene: TRBV7-2
d_gene: .
abundance: .
j_gene: TRBJ1-1
CDR3nt: TGTGCCAGCAGCGCCGGCTTGAACACTGAAGCTTTCTTT
CDR3aa: CASSAGLNTEAFF

len: 14
v_gene: TRBV27
d_gene: TRBD1
abundance: .
j_gene: TRBJ2-3
CDR3nt: TGTGCCAGCAGTTTAGGGACAGGCACAGATACGCAGTATTTT
CDR3aa: CASSLGTGTDTQYF

len: 13
v_gene: TRBV7-8
d_gene: .
abundance: .
j_gene: TRBJ1-1
CDR3nt: TGTGCCAGCAGCTCGACAGGAATGGGGGAAGCTTTCTTT
CDR3aa: CASSSTGMGEAFF

len: 18
v_gene: TRBV23-1
d_gene: TRBD2
abundance: once
j_gene: TRBJ2-7
CDR3nt: TGCGCCAGCAGTCATTTGGGCCCGACTAGCGGGAGAAAGTACGAGCAGTACTTC
CDR3aa: CASSHLGPTSGRKYEQYF

len: 15
v_gene: TRBV28
d_gene: .
abundance: .
j_gene: TRBJ1-2
CDR3nt: TGTGCCAGCAGTCCCGGGACTCATGGGAGTACGGGCTACACCTTC
CDR3aa: CASSPGTHGSTGYTF

len: 12
v_gene: TRBV5-5
d_gene: .
abundance: .
j_gene: TRBJ2-7
CDR3nt: TGTGCCAGCAGCCCCGACAGCTACGAGCAGTACTTC
CDR3aa: CASSPDSYEQYF

len: 17
v_gene: TRBV9
d_gene: .
abundance: .
j_gene: TRBJ1-5
CDR3nt: TGTGCCAGCAGCGTACACAGGGCTACTTTTAGCAATCAGCCCCAGCATTTT
CDR3aa: CASSVHRATFSNQPQHF

len: 14
v_gene: TRBV28
d_gene: TRBD1
abundance: .
j_gene: TRBJ2-1
CDR3nt: TGTGCCAGCAGCCGGGACAGCTCCTACAATGAGCAGTTCTTC
CDR3aa: CASSRDSSYNEQFF

len: 15
v_gene: TRBV27
d_gene: .
abundance: .
j_gene: TRBJ1-1
CDR3nt: TGTGCCAGCAGGAGAGGGGTTAAAGGATACACTGAAGCTTTCTTT
CDR3aa: CASRRGVKGYTEAFF

len: 22
v_gene: TRBV21-1
d_gene: .
abundance: .
j_gene: TRBJ2-2
CDR3nt: TGTGCCAGCAGCAAAGGAGGTCGGACTAGCGGGAGGAGTCAGCGGAACACCGGGGAGCTGTTTTTT
CDR3aa: CASSKGGRTSGRSQRNTGELFF

len: 15
v_gene: TRBV3-1/TRBV3-2
d_gene: .
abundance: few
j_gene: TRBJ2-5
CDR3nt: TGTGCCAGCAGCCAAGATCTGCGGAGTAAAGAGACCCAGTACTTC
CDR3aa: CASSQDLRSKETQYF

len: 17
v_gene: TRBV9
d_gene: .
abundance: .
j_gene: TRBJ2-7
CDR3nt: TGTGCCAGCAGCGTAGAGGGGAGTGTACCCTTTTCCTACGAGCAGTACTTC
CDR3aa: CASSVEGSVPFSYEQYF

len: 11
v_gene: TRBV29-1
d_gene: .
abundance: .
j_gene: TRBJ1-2
CDR3nt: TGCAGCGCCAGGACAGCCGGGCGCTACACCTTC
CDR3aa: CSARTAGRYTF

len: 17
v_gene: TRBV4-1
d_gene: .
abundance: .
j_gene: TRBJ2-3
CDR3nt: TGCGCCAGCAGCCAAGCTTGGGCTGGGGGTAGCACAGATACGCAGTATTTT
CDR3aa: CASSQAWAGGSTDTQYF

len: 11
v_gene: TRBV12-3/TRBV12-4
d_gene: .
abundance: .
j_gene: TRBJ1-2
CDR3nt: TGTGCCAGCAGTCGAGGACGTGACTACACCTTC
CDR3aa: CASSRGRDYTF

len: 13
v_gene: TRBV12-3/TRBV12-4
d_gene: TRBD2
abundance: .
j_gene: TRBJ2-5
CDR3nt: TGTGCCAGCAGTTTAGCGGGAGGGGAGACCCAGTACTTC
CDR3aa: CASSLAGGETQYF

len: 16
v_gene: TRBV11-2
d_gene: .
abundance: .
j_gene: TRBJ1-2
CDR3nt: TGTGCCAGCAGCTTATCAGCAGGTTACGTCTTAGGAGGCTACACCTTC
CDR3aa: CASSLSAGYVLGGYTF

len: 15
v_gene: TRBV5-6
d_gene: .
abundance: .
j_gene: TRBJ2-2
CDR3nt: TGTGCCAGCAGAACAGGAGGTTCGAGCACCGGGGAGCTGTTTTTT
CDR3aa: CASRTGGSSTGELFF

len: 14
v_gene: TRBV28
d_gene: .
abundance: .
j_gene: TRBJ1-6
CDR3nt: TGTGCCAGCAGTTTAGTGGGTTATAATTCACCCCTCCACTTT
CDR3aa: CASSLVGYNSPLHF

len: 14
v_gene: TRBV18
d_gene: .
abundance: .
j_gene: TRBJ1-6
CDR3nt: TGTGCCAGCTCACCGACCGGGATTGAGGCACCCCTCCACTTT
CDR3aa: CASSPTGIEAPLHF

len: 16
v_gene: TRBV7-8
d_gene: .
abundance: .
j_gene: TRBJ1-1
CDR3nt: TGTGCCAGCAGGGGCGTGGTTGGGGGAAGATCCCCTGAAGCTTTCTTT
CDR3aa: CASRGVVGGRSPEAFF

len: 16
v_gene: TRBV30
d_gene: .
abundance: .
j_gene: TRBJ2-7
CDR3nt: TGTGCCTGGAGTGACTACGCCGGGACATCACCCTACGAGCAGTACTTC
CDR3aa: CAWSDYAGTSPYEQYF

len: 14
v_gene: TRBV14
d_gene: .
abundance: .
j_gene: TRBJ1-6
CDR3nt: TGTGCCAGCAGCCAAGCAGGGGAGCGGTCACCCCTCCACTTT
CDR3aa: CASSQAGERSPLHF

len: 15
v_gene: TRBV5-4
d_gene: .
abundance: .
j_gene: TRBJ1-6
CDR3nt: TGTGCCAGCAGCCTAATGGGAGGTGAAGGATCACCCCTCCACTTT
CDR3aa: CASSLMGGEGSPLHF

len: 12
v_gene: TRBV10-3
d_gene: .
abundance: .
j_gene: TRBJ2-7
CDR3nt: TGTGCCATCAGTTCCCAGGGTAGGGAGCAGTACTTC
CDR3aa: CAISSQGREQYF

len: 14
v_gene: TRBV7-2
d_gene: TRBD2
abundance: .
j_gene: TRBJ2-5
CDR3nt: TGTGCCAGCAGTTCCGAGGGGAGGGCAGCGACCCAGTACTTC
CDR3aa: CASSSEGRAATQYF

len: 14
v_gene: TRBV11-2
d_gene: .
abundance: .
j_gene: TRBJ2-5
CDR3nt: TGTGCCAGCAGCTTCCACAGGTTGGGGGAGACCCAGTACTTC
CDR3aa: CASSFHRLGETQYF